The TCR beta chain under discussion was sequenced for a study of shared clonotypes between healthy human individuals. About this clone: This same CDR3 is encoded by further DNA sequences in the sample.

The study ran the assay at deep level. The repertoire was sequenced with immunoSEQ multiplex PCR; TCRdb's copy has only in-frame clones and lacks some. The table has around 2,000,000 clones, 85% to 95% seen once. The CDR3 loop spans 10 amino acids. Germline CDR1 and CDR2: MNHNS and SASEGT. The V end was cut by 8 bases, the J end by 2 bases, with 3 bases between. The J gene is TRBJ2-5, the V gene TRBV6-1; D remains ambiguous. The TCR originated in a man between 18 and 35 years old in good health. Sequenced sample: naive CD4+ T cells sorted from blood. Noted subset: CD45RA+ positively selected. CDR3 sequence (DNA): TGTGCCAGCGGTCAAGAGACCCAGTACTTC. It translates to CASGQETQYF.